Listed here are 6 T cell receptor beta chains from one sample, sequenced in a study of T cell responses to AZD1222 COVID-19 vaccine. This table comes from immunoSEQ multiplex PCR, and its TCRdb copy is limited to in-frame clones, with some not included. This sample has more than 250,000 clones, with about 92% found just once. The specimen comprised peripheral blood, sampled on day 0 of AZD1222 vaccination. The receptors originated from an adult in good health.

The genes are TRBV7-2 and TRBJ2-1, with D perhaps given as TRBD1 or TRBD2 (5 bases each). V was cut by 0 bases and J by 2 bases, with 8 bases left in between. Germline V gene sequence: CDR1 SGHTA, CDR2 FQGNSA. CDR3 length equals 15 residues. The CDR3 loop is CASSLAGVPYNEQFF. The DNA of the CDR3 is TGTGCCAGCAGCTTAGCGGGGGTCCCCTACAATGAGCAGTTCTTC.

The rearrangement links TRBV7-6 to TRBJ2-7, with 8 bases that match TRBD1. V lost 5 bases and J lost 5; bases outside the gene matches: 8. The CDR3 spans 14 residues. The germline CDR1 and CDR2 sequences are SGHVS and FNYEAQ. The CDR3 nucleotides are TGTGCCAGCAGCCTAAGACAGGGGACCGACGAGCAGTACTTC. Amino acids: CASSLRQGTDEQYF.

This clone was picked up one time. The J gene is TRBJ2-1, the V gene TRBV7-9, with D possibly matching TRBD2 (6 bases). V dropped 5 bases and J dropped 1 base, with 18 bases sitting between them. The CDR3 contains 17 residues. Germline V gives CDR1 SEHNR, CDR2 FQNEAQ (reference sequence). The CDR3 nucleotides are TGTGCCAGCAGCCATGGCCGGAGGGGAGGATCCTACAATGAGCAGTTCTTC. Its translation is CASSHGRRGGSYNEQFF. Supplemented by reference TRBV7-9 and TRBJ2-1, the full variable domain reads DTGVSQNPRHKITKRGQNVTFRCDPISEHNRLYWYRQTLGQGPEFLTYFQNEAQLEKSRLLSDRFSAERPKGSFSTLEIQRTEQGDSAMYLCASSHGRRGGSYNEQFFGPGTRLTVL.

J is TRBJ1-1 and V is TRBV19, with 11 positions matching TRBD1. The germline gives CDR1 LNHDA, CDR2 SQIVND (reference sequence). This CDR3 is built from 14 residues. Trimming removed 5 bases from V and 5 bases from J; junction bases left unmatched: 4. The CDR3 bases are TGTGCCAGTAGTCGAGGACAGGGGGCGACTGAAGCTTTCTTT. This sequence encodes CASSRGQGATEAFF.

The gene calls are TRBV3-1 (or the pseudogene TRBV3-2) and TRBJ1-1; tentatively, D is TRBD1 (5 bases). The CDR3 length is 12 residues. The germline V gene encodes CDR1 LGHDT and CDR2 YNNKEL (reference sequence). Trimming stripped 3 bases from V and 10 bases from J, with 12 bases between. CDR3 residues: CASSQAGLGAFF. The CDR3 nucleotides read TGTGCCAGCAGCCAGGCGGGACTCGGAGCTTTCTTT.

This chain uses TRBV10-3 with TRBJ2-7, with 8 bases matching TRBD1. The V and J ends lost 2 bases and 2 bases, in that order; junction bases with no gene match: 5. Germline loops: CDR1 ENHRY, CDR2 SYGVKD. The CDR3 has 15 residues. This chain's CDR3 is CAISEPLDRAYEQYF. CDR3 DNA: TGTGCCATCAGTGAGCCCCTGGACAGGGCCTACGAGCAGTACTTC.